A selection of T cell receptor beta chains follows, all from one sample in a study of spatial heterogeneity in lung cancer. Each CDR3 protein is one row after TCRdb ran MiXCR on the 5' RACE reads. The profile shows about 10,000 distinct CDR3 sequences, less than 5% of them singletons. The input for sequencing was normal lung tissue next to the tumor, taken at surgery. These receptors originate from a male donor with early-stage non-small cell lung cancer. Each CDR3 is given with its conserved first and last residue.

TRBV5-1,TRBJ2-7,CASSSTGAYEQYF
TRBV28,TRBJ1-1,CASSLWLAGEAFF
TRBV3-1,TRBJ2-7,CASSQEPGGQYF
TRBV29-1,TRBJ1-5,CSVGGRDSNQPQHF
TRBV29-1,TRBJ1-2,CSVDGGGYGYTF
TRBV3-1,TRBJ2-7,CASSQSPGPYEQYF
TRBV29-1,TRBJ2-3,CSVRLAGDDTQYF
TRBV7-2,TRBJ2-1,CASSRLATPDEQFF
TRBV2,TRBJ2-7,CARGTGGLAEQYF
TRBV12-3/TRBV12-4,TRBJ1-6,CASSLFGESPLHF
TRBV7-2,TRBJ2-7,CASSLARGEQYF
TRBV7-6,TRBJ2-2,CASSWVGTGDTGELFF
TRBV15,TRBJ2-5,CATSVLQGVETQYF